The table lists the clone carrying this T cell receptor beta chain with a few counts. Its specificity is unknown. The sample comes from a study of beta chain features in type 1 diabetes. Study results and limitations: Patients' naive, central memory and regulatory TCRB repertoires appeared more alike than those of healthy donors. Using cDNA template may skew counts toward highly expressing activated cells. Patients with Type 1 diabetes showed moderately but significantly shorter TCRB CDR3s in all four CD4+ subsets.

The isolated RNA, all of it, was reverse transcribed, so expressed TCRB transcripts were what got sequenced. Naive, central memory and regulatory T cell samples yielded around 3.9 million reads on average. The repertoire was sequenced with immunoSEQ multiplex PCR; TCRdb's copy has only in-frame clones and lacks some. The data show around 300,000 clones, about 15% seen once. V shed 4 bases and J 2 bases; nucleotides not matched to a gene: 10. Germline loops: CDR1 KGHSH, CDR2 LQKENI. CDR3 length: 17 amino acids. This chain links TRBV18 with TRBJ2-3; 9 bases are shared with TRBD2. The sequenced sample was naive CD4+ T cells from blood. This receptor was identified in a young man with type 1 diabetes. For the CDR3, the DNA is TGTGCCAGCTCACATAGGTCTAGCGGGGCGCACACAGATACGCAGTATTTT. Translated, it gives CASSHRSSGAHTDTQYF.